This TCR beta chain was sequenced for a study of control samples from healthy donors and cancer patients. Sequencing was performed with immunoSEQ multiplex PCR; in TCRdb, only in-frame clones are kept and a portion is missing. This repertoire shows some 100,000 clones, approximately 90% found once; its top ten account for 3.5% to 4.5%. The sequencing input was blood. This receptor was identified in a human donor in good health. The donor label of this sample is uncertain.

As DNA, the CDR3 is TGTGCCAGCTCAACGGAAAGCCGGGGCTCCTATAATTCACCCCTCCACTTT. Amino acids: CASSTESRGSYNSPLHF. V and J are TRBV27 and TRBJ1-6, with D unresolved. Germline loops: CDR1 MNHEY, CDR2 SMNVEV (reference sequence). V was pared by 8 bases and J by 0 bases, with 17 bases between. CDR3 size: 17 residues.